Listed here are 18 T cell receptor beta chains from one sample, sequenced in a study of CD8+ T cells in alopecia areata. As the sequencing template, cDNA was produced by extracting RNA and reverse transcribing it. This table comes from immunoSEQ multiplex PCR, and its TCRdb copy is limited to in-frame clones, with some not included. The sample lists around 100,000 clones, roughly half occurring once. Specimen: CD4+ T cells sorted from blood. Source of these receptors: a human donor in good health.

This clone was recorded a few times. CDR3 protein: CASSQDRVDYGYTF. CDR3 nucleotide sequence: TGTGCCAGCAGCCAAGACAGGGTAGACTATGGCTACACCTTC. The V and J genes are TRBV4-2 and TRBJ1-2; D might be TRBD1 (5 bases). Germline loops: CDR1 LGHNA, CDR2 YNFKEQ. V shed 0 bases and J shed 3 bases, with 8 bases lying between them. The CDR3 runs 14 residues.

The genes are TRBV6-5 and TRBJ2-7; TRBD2 agrees at 8 bases. This CDR3 has 14 amino acids. CDR1 is MNHEY and CDR2 is SVGAGI in the germline V gene. Trimming at V came to 7 bases and at J to 3 bases, leaving 8 bases not matched to a gene. CDR3 in amino acids: CASTPGGESYEQYF. CDR3 DNA sequence: TGTGCCAGCACCCCGGGGGGGGAGAGCTACGAGCAGTACTTC.

This clone turned up a few times. The rearrangement uses TRBV19 and TRBJ2-3, with D possibly matching TRBD2 (6 bases). The V gene lost 4 bases and the J gene lost 2 bases, with 13 bases spanning the gap. The CDR3 covers 15 residues. Germline CDR1 is LNHDA and CDR2 is SQIVND (reference sequence). The DNA for the CDR3 is TGTGCCAGTAGTAGGATAGCGGTGTACACAGATACGCAGTATTTT. The encoded protein is CASSRIAVYTDTQYF.

About this clone: Other DNA sequences in the sample encode the same CDR3. CDR3 amino acids: CSVVGSYEQYF. In DNA, the CDR3 is TGCAGCGTTGTCGGGTCCTACGAGCAGTACTTC. The V and J genes are TRBV29-1 and TRBJ2-7; D is unresolved. V shed 4 bases and J shed 1 base, with 5 bases lying between them. CDR1 SQVTM and CDR2 ANQGSEA come from the germline V gene. The CDR3 is made up of 11 amino acids.

V is TRBV5-1 and J is TRBJ1-1; no firm D call. V was shortened by 0 bases and J by 5 bases, with 11 bases between the two germline ends. This CDR3 is built from 14 residues. Germline V gene sequence: CDR1 SGHRS, CDR2 YFSETQ. The CDR3 here is CASSLDHGGTEAFF. The CDR3 region has the DNA TGCGCCAGCAGCTTGGATCACGGCGGTACTGAAGCTTTCTTT.

The gene calls are TRBV28 and TRBJ1-6; 7 nucleotides align to TRBD1. From germline, CDR1 is MDHEN and CDR2 SYDVKM. J gave up 5 bases and V 11 bases, and 3 bases lay outside the gene matches. This CDR3 contains 12 residues. CDR3 loop: CAGGGDNSPLHF. DNA for the CDR3: TGTGCCGGAGGGGGCGATAATTCACCCCTCCACTTT.

In its sample, this clone was seen once. The chain is built from TRBV9 and TRBJ1-5; no reliable D call. Between the trimmed V and J ends, which lost 0 bases and 6 bases, there was a span of 7 bases. The CDR3 extends over 13 amino acids. CDR1 is SGDLS and CDR2 is YYNGEE in the germline V gene. The CDR3 region has the DNA TGTGCCAGCAGCGTAGGCGGGAGTCAGCCCCAGCATTTT. The encoded protein is CASSVGGSQPQHF.

This clone appeared a few times. As DNA, the CDR3 is TGTGCCATCAGTCCCATTCCGGGGCTATCCGTCAATGAGCAGTTCTTC. Translating gives CAISPIPGLSVNEQFF. The rearrangement joins TRBV10-3 to TRBJ2-1; D is possibly TRBD1 or TRBD2 (5 bases each). Between the trimmed V and J ends, which lost 5 bases and 6 bases, there was a span of 20 bases. There are 16 residues in the CDR3. Germline V gene lookup returns CDR1 ENHRY and CDR2 SYGVKD.

The rearrangement links TRBV6-1 to TRBJ2-3, with 10 bases lining up with TRBD2. CDR3 size: 15 residues. CDR1 and CDR2 from the germline V gene are MNHNS and SASEGT. With 5 bases clipped from V and 2 bases from J, the junction kept 4 bases outside the gene matches. CDR3 sequence: CASSHSGGATDTQYF. The CDR3 DNA sequence: TGTGCCAGCAGTCACAGCGGGGGGGCCACAGATACGCAGTATTTT.

The chain combines TRBV10-3 with TRBJ1-1; 7 bases line up with TRBD1. The germline V gene encodes CDR1 ENHRY and CDR2 SYGVKD. The trim removed 5 bases at V and 1 base at J, leaving 4 bases unmatched. The CDR3 length is 14 residues. CDR3 nucleotides: TGTGCCATCAGTATGACAGGGCCGAACACTGAAGCTTTCTTT. This encodes CAISMTGPNTEAFF.

The chain combines TRBV7-9 with TRBJ1-1; 10 bases agree with TRBD1. Germline V gene sequence: CDR1 SEHNR, CDR2 FQNEAQ (reference sequence). The V and J ends lost 2 bases and 4 bases, in that order; junction bases with no gene match: 1. The CDR3 totals 14 residues. The CDR3 DNA is TGTGCCAGCAGCTTAAGGACAGGGGGCACTGAAGCTTTCTTT. This translates into CASSLRTGGTEAFF.

This rearrangement joins TRBV30 to TRBJ2-1; perhaps TRBD2 as D (5 bases). Trimming stripped 8 bases from V and 6 bases from J, with 17 bases between. The CDR3 spans 13 residues. From germline, CDR1 is GTSNPN and CDR2 SVGIG (reference sequence). This CDR3 reads CALRERGLNEQFF. The DNA for the CDR3 is TGTGCCCTCCGGGAACGAGGGCTCAATGAGCAGTTCTTC.

The chain is built from TRBV6-5 and TRBJ1-6; D unresolved. Germline V CDR1 and CDR2: MNHEY, SVGAGI. V dropped 6 bases and J dropped 7 bases, with 16 bases sitting between them. This CDR3 comprises 15 residues. As DNA, the CDR3 is TGTGCCAGCAGCGCATACGGGCAGAGGAATTCACCCCTCCACTTT. It specifies CASSAYGQRNSPLHF.

The DNA of the CDR3 is TGTGCCAGCAGCTTGGGACTAGCGGGGGCCCAAGAGACCCAGTACTTC. Amino acid sequence: CASSLGLAGAQETQYF. This chain links TRBV28 with TRBJ2-5, with TRBD2 matching over 14 bases. V dropped 6 bases and J dropped 1; count of bases not matched to a gene: 4. The CDR3 length is 16 residues. Looked up from germline, CDR1 is MDHEN and CDR2 is SYDVKM.

In its sample, this clone was seen a few times. The rearrangement joins TRBV28 to TRBJ1-4, with D unresolved. Germline values: CDR1 MDHEN, CDR2 SYDVKM. Trimming removed 10 bases from V and 8 bases from J, with 14 bases in between. This CDR3 is 12 amino acids long. The DNA for the CDR3 is TGTGCCACCTCACGGAAACCAGAAAAACTGTTTTTT. Translating it yields CATSRKPEKLFF.

The gene calls are TRBV2 and TRBJ2-3; D is possibly TRBD1 (6 bases). Germline V gene sequence: CDR1 SNHLY, CDR2 FYNNEI. The CDR3 is made up of 14 amino acids. V lost 2 bases, J lost 9 bases, and 15 bases lay in between. CDR3 in DNA: TGTGCCAGCAGTGAACTTCTTGGGGGCACAACGCAGTATTTT. It codes for CASSELLGGTTQYF.

This clone has just a few counts. The chain couples TRBV6-5 to TRBJ2-7; maybe TRBD1 (6 bases). Germline CDR1 MNHEY, CDR2 SVGAGI. This CDR3 is built from 15 residues. Trimming left V 0 bases short and J 0 bases short, with 9 bases between. The CDR3 is CASSYSQGYSYEQYF. The DNA of the CDR3 is TGTGCCAGCAGTTACTCCCAGGGGTACTCCTACGAGCAGTACTTC.

This chain joins TRBV23-1 and TRBJ2-7; 9 bases agree with TRBD1. TRBV23-1 counts as an open reading frame of uncertain function. Unmatched junction bases numbered 9, after V lost 4 bases and J lost 5 bases. The CDR3 extends over 15 amino acids. DNA for the CDR3: TGCGCCAGCAGTCCTACGGGACAGGGATTCCACGAGCAGTACTTC. This translates into CASSPTGQGFHEQYF.